Given below is one TCR beta chain in context. No cognate antigen has been identified for it. Base qualities are not provided; no much larger clone lies one nucleotide away. These data originate in a study of blood T cell repertoires in COVID-19 (dated by TCRdb to 2020 to 2022). For context, the study as a whole: Samples from collaborators originated in the United States, Italy and Spain and spanned both the acute and convalescent phases of COVID-19. The prospective study material was composed of cDNA or gDNA derived from T cells, B-cell-depleted T cells, or PBMCs. A freely available public database, intended as a resource for researchers studying the immune response to SARS-CoV-2, is where the repertoires were released. Nearly every sample came with metadata listing a de-identified subject ID, COVID-19 status, age in years and sex. Where HLA class I and class II types were available, the types were taken from metadata supplied by the sample provider, not from assay-based typing. The dataset comprised deeply sampled blood TCRbeta repertoires from subjects exposed to, actively infected with, or recovered from COVID-19. Samples came from the ongoing ImmuneRACE study (first 160 participants) plus 1,254 subjects from 6 global collaborators.

TCRbeta CDR3 regions were amplified from genomic DNA by means of the immunoSEQ Assay, a bias-controlled multiplex PCR. Turning to the authors' computational methods: The number of nucleated cells in each sample was estimated from the amplification of reference gene primers within the assay. Sequence reads were collapsed and filtered to measure the absolute abundance of every unique TCRbeta CDR3 rearrangement. For each sample, productive Simpson clonality was calculated by taking the square root of Simpson's diversity index across productive rearrangements. TCRdb stores this immuneACCESS table with in-frame sequences only. Part of the clones is absent; in the studies checked, under half of the shortfall reflects unresolved V genes, and no reason is known for the rest. Clone size and V and J calls were adopted from that table, with D and trimming inferred from the DNA. The sample contains 170,000 or so clones, approximately 90% of them found a single time. Clones ranked in the top ten supply 1.5% to 2% of the sample.

CDR1 and CDR2 are read off the germline V gene as SGHRS and YFSETQ. Here V drops 3 bases and J drops 8 bases, and the junction holds 8 bases not matched to any gene. The CDR3, cysteine through phenylalanine, is 15 amino acids long. This entry keeps only the CDR3 DNA: 45 bases, framed from base 1. The paper's findings and limits, for the study overall: The amount of clinical and demographic metadata varied by source and participant and was provided uncurated.

A second Seattle source provided samples from volunteer blood donors who had recovered from COVID-19. Each collaborating institution followed its own protocols to collect whole blood in K2EDTA tubes. For TCRbeta analysis, collaborator samples were shipped as frozen whole blood, as isolated PBMCs, or as DNA extracted from either sample type. This clonotype originated in a man younger than 35 who had recovered from COVID-19. The sequence joins TRBV5-1 to TRBJ2-1; 10 bases in between match TRBD2. The sequencing sample was made of peripheral blood. The DNA is as follows: TGCGCCAGCAGCTCGTCCGGGACTAGCGCGTATGAGCAGTTCTTC. Its translation is CASSSSGTSAYEQFF.